This TCR beta chain was sequenced for a study of CD8 T cells in ankylosing spondylitis. Overall study results and limits: Clones linked to the disease showed a CD8+ phenotype. They occurred at relatively low frequencies in peripheral blood. Reports of some motif variants in reactive arthritis synovial fluid and blood predate this one. Enrichment of disease-linked clones was reportedly significant in matched ankylosing spondylitis synovial fluid.

V lost 8 bases and J 8 bases, leaving 21 bases between the germline ends. Germline V CDR1 and CDR2: SEHNR, FQNEAQ (reference sequence). This CDR3 comprises 14 residues. TCRdb passed the 5' RACE reads through MiXCR, listing each CDR3 protein once. The table lists 350,000 to 450,000 distinct CDR3 sequences, around 20% of them singletons. This clonotype showed up just a few times. Antigen unknown. J is TRBJ1-2 and V is TRBV7-9; D gene uncertain. Specimen: blood, either unsorted or a sorted T cell fraction (not recorded which). This receptor was obtained from a male donor with ankylosing spondylitis or in good health (not recorded which). The DNA for the CDR3 is TGTGCCAGCGGCCCTAAGGATTGGGTTGTCGGCTACACCTTC. Translating it yields CASGPKDWVVGYTF.